The next 28 T cell receptor beta chains were all read from a single sample in a study of cytomegalovirus exposure and HLA in healthy donors. A multiplex PCR was run with 60 Vbeta primers and 13 Jbeta primers. Method: immunoSEQ multiplex PCR; TCRdb's copy keeps in-frame clones and lacks some. The repertoire has about 110,000 clones, nearly 70% of them found once; the top ten carry 5.4%. Sequenced: PBMCs. The receptors originated from a woman between 65 and 79 years old in good health and CMV-seropositive.

The chain couples TRBV6-5 to TRBJ1-2; the D gene is possibly TRBD1 (5 bases). The CDR3 sequence is 15 residues long. Trimming left V 6 bases short and J 2 bases short, with 16 bases between. Looked up from germline, CDR1 is MNHEY and CDR2 is SVGAGI. DNA for the CDR3: TGTGCCAGCAGGATCCCGGGACTTACGAACTATGGCTACACCTTC. Translated: CASRIPGLTNYGYTF.

This clone was counted only a few times. V gene TRBV7-8 combines with J gene TRBJ2-7, with 8 bases fitting TRBD1. V lost 4 bases to trimming and J lost 3 bases; unmatched junction nucleotides: 8. The CDR3 sequence is 15 residues long. Germline V lookup: CDR1 SGHVS, CDR2 FQNEAQ. The CDR3 protein is CASSSQGASYYEQYF. The CDR3 coding sequence is TGTGCCAGCAGCTCCCAGGGGGCCTCCTACTACGAGCAGTACTTC.

This clone showed up just a few times. This chain connects TRBV4-2 to TRBJ1-1; 9 bases map to TRBD1. This CDR3 region has 16 residues. Germline V gene lookup returns CDR1 LGHNA and CDR2 YNFKEQ. The junction had 5 bases not matched to a gene; V was cut back by 2 bases and J by 1 base. The CDR3 reads CASSQFTGGTNTEAFF. The CDR3 DNA is TGTGCCAGCAGCCAATTTACAGGGGGCACGAACACTGAAGCTTTCTTT.

Details on this clone: Additional DNA sequences in this sample encode the identical CDR3. This sequence joins TRBV7-9 and TRBJ1-1; unclear D gene. V lost 1 base, J lost 1 base, and 7 bases lay in between. CDR3 length equals 14 residues. The V gene's germline CDR1 is SEHNR and CDR2 FQNEAQ (reference sequence). CDR3 in DNA: TGTGCCAGCAGCTTAGGTTCCGGGAACACTGAAGCTTTCTTT. Translation gives CASSLGSGNTEAFF.

V and J are TRBV30 and TRBJ1-1; possibly TRBD1 for D (5 bases). Germline V gene lookup returns CDR1 GTSNPN and CDR2 SVGIG (reference sequence). The CDR3 has 14 amino acids. V was clipped by 2 bases and J by 0 bases, with 10 bases between them. CDR3 protein: CAWSTGGLNTEAFF. The DNA for the CDR3 is TGTGCCTGGAGTACGGGGGGATTGAACACTGAAGCTTTCTTT.

V usage is TRBV30 and J usage is TRBJ1-3, with TRBD1 matching over 7 bases. V trimming: 4 bases; J trimming: 1 base; junction bases outside the gene matches: 4. Germline CDR1 reads GTSNPN; CDR2 reads SVGIG (reference sequence). CDR3 length: 14 residues. The CDR3 sequence: CAWTGTESGNTIYF. The CDR3 DNA sequence: TGTGCCTGGACCGGGACAGAGTCTGGAAACACCATATATTTT.

The chain couples TRBV7-2 to TRBJ2-7; no firm D call. Germline CDR1 and CDR2: SGHTA and FQGNSA. CDR3 length: 13 amino acids. Trimming shortened V by 1 base and J by 4 bases, and 8 bases separated the two germline ends. CDR3 coding DNA: TGTGCCAGCAGCTTAGGGGTAGCTTACGAGCAGTACTTC. Translating it yields CASSLGVAYEQYF. Looking up the rest from reference TRBV7-2 and TRBJ2-7 gives the full variable domain: GAGVSQSPSNKVTEKGKDVELRCDPISGHTALYWYRQSLGQGLEFLIYFQGNSAPDKSGLPSDRFSAERTGGSVSTLTIQRTQQEDSAVYLCASSLGVAYEQYFGPGTRLTVT.

The chain is built from TRBV11-2 and TRBJ1-4; 10 bases match TRBD1. Germline CDR1 reads SGHAT; CDR2 reads FQNNGV. CDR3 length equals 15 residues. V lost 4 bases, J lost 8 bases, and 7 bases stayed unmatched. CDR3 nucleotide sequence: TGTGCCAGCAGCTCCCAGACAGGGGGCATCGAAAAACTGTTTTTT. This sequence encodes CASSSQTGGIEKLFF.

The gene calls are TRBV9 and TRBJ2-1; TRBD1 aligns across 10 bases. J lost 0 bases, V lost 3 bases, and 0 bases had no gene match. CDR1 and CDR2 from the germline V gene are SGDLS and YYNGEE. The length of the CDR3 is 15 residues. In nucleotides, the CDR3 is TGTGCCAGCAGCGGGGACAGGGGCTCCTACAATGAGCAGTTCTTC. Translated, it gives CASSGDRGSYNEQFF.

This chain links TRBV11-3 with TRBJ1-1, with 8 positions matching TRBD1. The CDR3 is 16 amino acids. The junction had 8 bases not matched to a gene; V was cut back by 1 base and J by 4 bases. Germline V gene lookup returns CDR1 SGHNT and CDR2 YENEEA. The CDR3 here is CASSLAPGQGGTEAFF. In DNA form, the CDR3 reads TGTGCCAGCAGCTTAGCCCCAGGACAGGGTGGCACTGAAGCTTTCTTT.

CDR3 in amino acids: CASRVGGETQYF. In DNA, the CDR3 is TGTGCCAGCAGGGTGGGGGGGGAGACCCAGTACTTC. The chain combines TRBV6-1 with TRBJ2-5; 7 nucleotides match TRBD2. The CDR3 spans 12 residues. The J segment lost 5 bases and the V segment lost 6 bases, leaving 3 bases of the junction unmatched. Germline loops: CDR1 MNHNS, CDR2 SASEGT.

The rearrangement uses TRBV6-5 and TRBJ2-1, with D maybe TRBD2 (5 bases). The CDR3 is 11 amino acids. V shed 6 bases and J shed 14 bases, with 14 bases lying between them. CDR1 is MNHEY and CDR2 is SVGAGI in the germline V gene. The CDR3 protein is CASRVEGSEFF. As DNA, the CDR3 is TGTGCCAGCAGGGTAGAGGGTAGCGAGTTCTTC.

The gene calls are TRBV11-1 and TRBJ2-1; 10 positions match TRBD2. In germline, CDR1 is SGHAT, CDR2 FQDESV (reference sequence). The V segment lost 3 bases and the J segment 4 bases; nucleotides outside the gene matches: 3. CDR3 size: 15 residues. CDR3 residues: CASSFSGGTYNEQFF. CDR3 DNA sequence: TGTGCCAGCAGCTTTAGCGGGGGGACGTACAATGAGCAGTTCTTC. Complete variable domain (other parts from reference TRBV11-1 and TRBJ2-1): EAEVAQSPRYKITEKSQAVAFWCDPISGHATLYWYRQILGQGPELLVQFQDESVVDDSQLPKDRFSAERLKGVDSTLKIQPAELGDSAMYLCASSFSGGTYNEQFFGPGTRLTVL.

This rearrangement joins TRBV5-6 to TRBJ1-4, with D uncertain. The germline CDR1 and CDR2 sequences are SGHDT and YYEEEE. The V end was cut by 4 bases, the J end by 7 bases, with 14 bases between. The CDR3 length is 14 residues. In DNA form, the CDR3 reads TGTGCCAGCAGCCCTCGGAGCCTCGGTGAAAAACTGTTTTTT. As protein: CASSPRSLGEKLFF. The full variable domain, in which reference TRBV5-6 and TRBJ1-4 provide the parts outside the CDR3, is DAGVTQSPTHLIKTRGQQVTLRCSPKSGHDTVSWYQQALGQGPQFIFQYYEEEERQRGNFPDRFSGHQFPNYSSELNVNALLLGDSALYLCASSPRSLGEKLFFGSGTQLSVL.

This chain links TRBV13 with TRBJ2-1, with D possibly being TRBD1 (5 bases). The CDR3 is made up of 15 amino acids. The germline V and J ends were trimmed by 2 bases and 2 bases, with 10 bases remaining between them. Germline lookup yields CDR1 PRHDT and CDR2 FYEKMQ (reference sequence). CDR3: CASSLKQGPYNEQFF. The CDR3 DNA follows: TGTGCCAGCAGCTTAAAGCAGGGTCCCTACAATGAGCAGTTCTTC.

The chain couples TRBV7-2 to TRBJ2-6, with 14 bases fitting TRBD2. The ends lost 0 bases at V and 4 bases at J; junction bases unmatched: 8. CDR3 size: 20 residues. Germline V gene sequence: CDR1 SGHTA, CDR2 FQGNSA. The chain's CDR3 is CASSLAPGTSGGIGANVLTF. CDR3 sequence (DNA): TGTGCCAGCAGCTTAGCGCCTGGGACTAGCGGGGGAATAGGGGCCAACGTCCTGACTTTC. Looking up the rest from reference TRBV7-2 and TRBJ2-6 gives the full variable domain: GAGVSQSPSNKVTEKGKDVELRCDPISGHTALYWYRQSLGQGLEFLIYFQGNSAPDKSGLPSDRFSAERTGGSVSTLTIQRTQQEDSAVYLCASSLAPGTSGGIGANVLTFGAGSRLTVL.

The chain joins TRBV5-1 to TRBJ1-4; the D is unclear. Trimming shortened V by 2 bases and J by 1 base, and 15 bases separated the two germline ends. This CDR3 contains 17 residues. Per the germline V gene, CDR1 is SGHRS and CDR2 is YFSETQ. The CDR3, as DNA: TGCGCCAGCAGCTTTGGGTCAGGTTCCGGAACTAATGAAAAACTGTTTTTT. This sequence encodes CASSFGSGSGTNEKLFF.

This chain connects TRBV5-4 to TRBJ2-2, with a weak D call TRBD2 (6 bases). Trimming pared 4 bases from V and 4 bases from J, leaving 14 bases between. Per the germline V gene, CDR1 is SGHNT and CDR2 is YYREEE (reference sequence). The CDR3 runs to 15 residues. CDR3 sequence (DNA): TGTGCCAGCAGCAAGGGTGGGACTTTCACCGGGGAGCTGTTTTTT. Translation gives CASSKGGTFTGELFF.

This clone was seen a few times. The J gene is TRBJ2-5, the V gene TRBV5-1, with TRBD2 matching 8 bases. Per germline, CDR1 SGHRS and CDR2 YFSETQ. The CDR3 is 17 residues long. The trim removed 3 bases at V and 1 base at J, leaving 11 bases unmatched. CDR3 sequence: CASSYRGSGALQETQYF. In DNA, the CDR3 is TGCGCCAGCAGCTATCGGGGTAGCGGGGCCCTCCAAGAGACCCAGTACTTC. Using reference TRBV5-1 and TRBJ2-5 for the parts outside the CDR3, the full variable domain is KAGVTQTPRYLIKTRGQQVTLSCSPISGHRSVSWYQQTPGQGLQFLFEYFSETQRNKGNFPGRFSGRQFSNSRSEMNVSTLELGDSALYLCASSYRGSGALQETQYFGPGTRLLVL.

V gene TRBV10-3 combines with J gene TRBJ1-1, with 11 positions matching TRBD1. Germline trimming cut 6 bases from V and 1 base from J; bases unmatched to any gene: 4. The CDR3 runs 15 residues. The germline gives CDR1 ENHRY, CDR2 SYGVKD. The CDR3 region has the DNA TGTGCCATCAGAGGGACAGGGGGACAGAACACTGAAGCTTTCTTT. Translating it yields CAIRGTGGQNTEAFF.

This clone came up a few times. The chain combines TRBV5-1 with TRBJ1-1; 7 nucleotides agree with TRBD1. Looked up from germline, CDR1 is SGHRS and CDR2 is YFSETQ. CDR3 size: 15 residues. J gave up 0 bases and V 4 bases, and 6 bases lay outside the gene matches. The CDR3: CASSLTGTVNTEAFF. The CDR3 DNA sequence: TGCGCCAGCAGCCTGACAGGGACCGTGAACACTGAAGCTTTCTTT.

V usage is TRBV7-9 and J usage is TRBJ2-7; a possible D gene is TRBD2 (6 bases). This CDR3 comprises 12 residues. V was cut by 5 bases and J by 6 bases, with 11 bases left in between. The germline V gene encodes CDR1 SEHNR and CDR2 FQNEAQ (reference sequence). CDR3 region: CASSLTSSEQYF. In DNA form, the CDR3 reads TGTGCCAGCAGCCTGACTAGTTCCGAGCAGTACTTC.

This clone has just a few counts. The V call is TRBV5-1, the J call TRBJ2-1; unclear D gene. The CDR3 is 15 amino acids. The germline V gene encodes CDR1 SGHRS and CDR2 YFSETQ. Between the trimmed V and J ends, which lost 0 bases and 0 bases, there was a span of 7 bases. CDR3 residues: CASSLDSSSYNEQFF. The DNA of the CDR3 is TGCGCCAGCAGCTTGGACAGCAGCTCCTACAATGAGCAGTTCTTC.

The rearrangement links TRBV7-2 to TRBJ2-5; TRBD2 is a possible D gene (6 bases). CDR1 is SGHTA, CDR2 FQGNSA, per germline. The CDR3 is 15 amino acids. V lost 5 bases and J 3 bases, leaving 16 bases between the germline ends. The CDR3 reads CASSPTGDWEETQYF. CDR3 DNA sequence: TGTGCCAGCAGCCCAACGGGGGATTGGGAAGAGACCCAGTACTTC. Combining the CDR3 with reference TRBV7-2 and TRBJ2-5 gives the whole variable domain GAGVSQSPSNKVTEKGKDVELRCDPISGHTALYWYRQSLGQGLEFLIYFQGNSAPDKSGLPSDRFSAERTGGSVSTLTIQRTQQEDSAVYLCASSPTGDWEETQYFGPGTRLLVL.

The CDR3 is CASTLLENNEQFF. Here the CDR3 DNA reads TGTGCCAGCACCTTACTAGAGAACAATGAGCAGTTCTTC. The rearrangement links TRBV25-1 to TRBJ2-1; D is possibly TRBD2 (5 bases). Germline V lookup: CDR1 MGHDK, CDR2 SYGVNS. V was trimmed by 7 bases and J by 5 bases, leaving 12 bases between them. The CDR3 loop spans 13 amino acids. Full variable domain (remainder filled in from reference TRBV25-1 and TRBJ2-1): EADIYQTPRYLVIGTGKKITLECSQTMGHDKMYWYQQDPGMELHLIHYSYGVNSTEKGDLSSESTVSRIRTEHFPLTLESARPSHTSQYLCASTLLENNEQFFGPGTRLTVL.

This chain uses TRBV10-1 with TRBJ1-2; TRBD1 is a possible D gene (6 bases). Germline CDR1 and CDR2: WNHNN and SYGVQD (reference sequence). This CDR3 has 14 amino acids. The V end lost 0 bases, the J end lost 6 bases, and 11 bases lay between the germline ends. CDR3: CASSESGQRNGYTF. CDR3 nucleotide sequence: TGCGCCAGCAGTGAGTCAGGACAGAGGAATGGCTACACCTTC.

The V call is TRBV30, the J call TRBJ2-5; no reliable D call. The CDR3 spans 11 residues. CDR1 and CDR2 (germline): GTSNPN, SVGIG (reference sequence). Trimming took 2 bases from V and 5 from J, leaving 6 bases between them. DNA for the CDR3: TGTGCCTGGAGTCAGGTGGAGACCCAGTACTTC. It specifies CAWSQVETQYF.

CDR3 protein: CASSLRTSGGFSTDTQYF. The DNA of the CDR3 is TGCGCCAGCAGCTTGAGGACTAGCGGGGGGTTTAGCACAGATACGCAGTATTTT. The rearrangement uses TRBV5-1 and TRBJ2-3, with TRBD2 matching 14 bases. Germline V gene lookup returns CDR1 SGHRS and CDR2 YFSETQ. V dropped 1 base and J dropped 0; count of bases not matched to a gene: 4. CDR3 length equals 18 residues.